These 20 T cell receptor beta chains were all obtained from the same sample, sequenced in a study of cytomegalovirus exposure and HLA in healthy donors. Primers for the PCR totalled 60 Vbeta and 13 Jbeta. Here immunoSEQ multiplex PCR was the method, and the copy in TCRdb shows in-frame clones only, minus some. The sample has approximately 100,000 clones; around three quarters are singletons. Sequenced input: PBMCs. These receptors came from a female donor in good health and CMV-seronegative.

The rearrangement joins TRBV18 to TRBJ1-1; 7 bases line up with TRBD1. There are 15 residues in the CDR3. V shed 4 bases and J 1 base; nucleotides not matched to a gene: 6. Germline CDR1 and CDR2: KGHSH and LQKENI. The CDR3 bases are TGTGCCAGCTCACAAGCCACAGGGGCGAACACTGAAGCTTTCTTT. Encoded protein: CASSQATGANTEAFF.

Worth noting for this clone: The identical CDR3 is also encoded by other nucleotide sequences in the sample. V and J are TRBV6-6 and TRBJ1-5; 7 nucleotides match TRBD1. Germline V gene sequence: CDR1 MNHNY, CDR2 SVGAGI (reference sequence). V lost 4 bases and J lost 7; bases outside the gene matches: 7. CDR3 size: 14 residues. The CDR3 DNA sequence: TGTGCCAGCAGTTCGCGACAGGGTTACCAGCCCCAGCATTTT. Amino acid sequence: CASSSRQGYQPQHF.

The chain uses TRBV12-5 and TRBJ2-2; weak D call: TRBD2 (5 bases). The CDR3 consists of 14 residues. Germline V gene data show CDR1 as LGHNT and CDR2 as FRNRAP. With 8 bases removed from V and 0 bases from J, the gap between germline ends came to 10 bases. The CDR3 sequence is CASRVGANTGELFF. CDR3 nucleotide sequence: TGTGCTAGTCGAGTGGGAGCGAACACCGGGGAGCTGTTTTTT.

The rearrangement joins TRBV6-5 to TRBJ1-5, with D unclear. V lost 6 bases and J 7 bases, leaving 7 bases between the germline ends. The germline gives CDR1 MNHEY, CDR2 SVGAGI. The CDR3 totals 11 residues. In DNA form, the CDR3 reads TGTGCCAGCAGCGCGGGGCAGCCCCAGCATTTT. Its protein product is CASSAGQPQHF.

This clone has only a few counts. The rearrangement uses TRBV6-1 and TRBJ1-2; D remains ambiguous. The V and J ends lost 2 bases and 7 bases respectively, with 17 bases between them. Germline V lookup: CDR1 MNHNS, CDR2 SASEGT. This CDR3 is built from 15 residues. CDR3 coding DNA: TGTGCCAGCAGTGAAACCGGGAGCTCCATCGGTGGCTACACCTTC. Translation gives CASSETGSSIGGYTF.

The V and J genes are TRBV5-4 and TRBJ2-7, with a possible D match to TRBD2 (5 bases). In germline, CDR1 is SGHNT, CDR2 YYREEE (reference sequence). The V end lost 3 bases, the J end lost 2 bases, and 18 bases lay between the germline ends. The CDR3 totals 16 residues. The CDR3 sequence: CASSWGVERSPYEQYF. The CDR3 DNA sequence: TGTGCCAGCAGCTGGGGTGTTGAGCGGTCCCCCTACGAGCAGTACTTC.

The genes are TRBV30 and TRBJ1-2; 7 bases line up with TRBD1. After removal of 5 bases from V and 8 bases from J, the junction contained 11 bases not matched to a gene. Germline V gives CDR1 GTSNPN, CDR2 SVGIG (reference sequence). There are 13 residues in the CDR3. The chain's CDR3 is CAWGDRQTRGYTF. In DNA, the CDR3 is TGTGCCTGGGGGGACAGACAGACCCGAGGCTACACCTTC.

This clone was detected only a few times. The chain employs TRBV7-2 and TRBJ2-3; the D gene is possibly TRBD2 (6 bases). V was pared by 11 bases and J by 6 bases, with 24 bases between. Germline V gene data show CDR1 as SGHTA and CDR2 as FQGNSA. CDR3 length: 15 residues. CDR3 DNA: TGTGCCTCTGCTGTCGGGGACTCCTCAAGGGATACGCAGTATTTT. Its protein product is CASAVGDSSRDTQYF.

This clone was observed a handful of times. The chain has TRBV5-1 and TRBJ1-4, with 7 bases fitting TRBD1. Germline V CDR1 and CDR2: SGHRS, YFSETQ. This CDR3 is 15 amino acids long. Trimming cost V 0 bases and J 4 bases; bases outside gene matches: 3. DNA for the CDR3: TGCGCCAGCAGCTTGGGGACAGGAGATAATGAAAAACTGTTTTTT. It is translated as CASSLGTGDNEKLFF.

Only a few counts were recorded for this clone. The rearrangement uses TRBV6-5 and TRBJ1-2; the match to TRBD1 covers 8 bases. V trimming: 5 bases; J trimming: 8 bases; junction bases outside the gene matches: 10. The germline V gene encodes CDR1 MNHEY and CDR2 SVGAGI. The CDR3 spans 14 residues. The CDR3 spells CASSPIQGDRGYTF. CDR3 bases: TGTGCCAGCAGTCCTATACAGGGGGATAGAGGCTACACCTTC.

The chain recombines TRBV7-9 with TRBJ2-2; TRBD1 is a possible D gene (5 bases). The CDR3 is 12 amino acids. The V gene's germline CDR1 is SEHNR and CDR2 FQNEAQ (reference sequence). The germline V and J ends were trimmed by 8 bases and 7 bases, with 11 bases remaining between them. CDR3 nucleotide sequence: TGTGCCAGCCGACAGCCCCACGGGGAGCTGTTTTTT. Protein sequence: CASRQPHGELFF. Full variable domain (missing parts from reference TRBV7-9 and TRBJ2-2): DTGVSQNPRHKITKRGQNVTFRCDPISEHNRLYWYRQTLGQGPEFLTYFQNEAQLEKSRLLSDRFSAERPKGSFSTLEIQRTEQGDSAMYLCASRQPHGELFFGEGSRLTVL.

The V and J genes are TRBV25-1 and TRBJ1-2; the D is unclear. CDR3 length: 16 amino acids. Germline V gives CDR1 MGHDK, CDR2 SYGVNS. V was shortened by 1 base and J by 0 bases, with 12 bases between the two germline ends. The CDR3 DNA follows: TGTGCCAGCAGTGAATCTCGCGGACTAGCTAACTATGGCTACACCTTC. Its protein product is CASSESRGLANYGYTF.

The CDR3 protein is CASSSRTAQETQYF. The CDR3 coding sequence is TGTGCCAGCTCAAGCAGGACAGCCCAAGAGACCCAGTACTTC. The chain carries TRBV18 and TRBJ2-5; D is possibly TRBD1 (6 bases). Per the germline V gene, CDR1 is KGHSH and CDR2 is LQKENI. This CDR3 has 14 amino acids. Trimming removed 5 bases at V and 1 base at J, with 11 bases between.

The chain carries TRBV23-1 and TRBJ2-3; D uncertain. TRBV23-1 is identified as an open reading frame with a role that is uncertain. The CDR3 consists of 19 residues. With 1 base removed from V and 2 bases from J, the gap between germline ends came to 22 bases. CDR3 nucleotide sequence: TGCGCCAGCAGTCAATTCCCTGGCCGGAGAAGTTTTTCCACAGATACGCAGTATTTT. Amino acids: CASSQFPGRRSFSTDTQYF.

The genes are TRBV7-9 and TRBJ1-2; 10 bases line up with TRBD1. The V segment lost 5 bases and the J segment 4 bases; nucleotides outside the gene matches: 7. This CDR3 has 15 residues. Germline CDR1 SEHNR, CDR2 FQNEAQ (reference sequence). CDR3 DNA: TGTGCCAGCAGCCAGTGGACAGGGGGGCTCTATGGCTACACCTTC. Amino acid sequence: CASSQWTGGLYGYTF.

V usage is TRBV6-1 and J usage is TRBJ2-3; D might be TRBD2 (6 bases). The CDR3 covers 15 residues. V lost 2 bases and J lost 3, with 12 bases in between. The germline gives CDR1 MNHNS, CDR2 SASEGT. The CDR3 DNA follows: TGTGCCAGCAGTGAATGGGGCGGGGTGACAGATACGCAGTATTTT. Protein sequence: CASSEWGGVTDTQYF.

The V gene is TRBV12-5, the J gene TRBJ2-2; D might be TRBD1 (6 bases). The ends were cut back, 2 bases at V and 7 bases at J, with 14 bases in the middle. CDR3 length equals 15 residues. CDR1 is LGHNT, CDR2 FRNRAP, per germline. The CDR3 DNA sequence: TGTGCTAGTGGTTTGATCCAAGGGGGAATCGGGGAGCTGTTTTTT. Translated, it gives CASGLIQGGIGELFF.

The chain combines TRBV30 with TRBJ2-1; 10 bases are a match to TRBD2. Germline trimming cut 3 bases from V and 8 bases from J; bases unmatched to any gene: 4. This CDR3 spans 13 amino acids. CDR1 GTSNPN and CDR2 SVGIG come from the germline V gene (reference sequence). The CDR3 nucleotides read TGTGCCTGGAGCAGCGGGGGGGTCTATGAGCAGTTCTTC. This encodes CAWSSGGVYEQFF.

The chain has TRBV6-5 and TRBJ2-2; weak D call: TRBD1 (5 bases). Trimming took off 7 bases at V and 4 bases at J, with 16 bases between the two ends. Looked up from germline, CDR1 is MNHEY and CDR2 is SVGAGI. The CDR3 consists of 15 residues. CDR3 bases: TGTGCCAGCATGAGTGGCAGGGTGGGCACCGGGGAGCTGTTTTTT. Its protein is CASMSGRVGTGELFF.

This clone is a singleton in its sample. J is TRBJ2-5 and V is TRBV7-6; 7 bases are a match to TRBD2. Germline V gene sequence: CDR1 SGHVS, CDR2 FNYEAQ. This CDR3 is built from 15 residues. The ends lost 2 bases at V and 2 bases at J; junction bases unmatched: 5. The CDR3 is CASSLNAGEQETQYF. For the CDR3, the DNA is TGTGCCAGCAGCTTAAACGCGGGGGAGCAAGAGACCCAGTACTTC.